Presented here are 11 T cell receptor beta chains from one specimen sequenced in a study of shared clonotypes between healthy human individuals. Method: immunoSEQ multiplex PCR; TCRdb's copy keeps in-frame clones and lacks some. The data hold 550,000 to 850,000 clones, with just under 75% observed a single time. The sequencing sample was made of memory CD4+ T cells sorted from blood. Noted subset: CD45RA-negative fraction. Receptors originate from a woman aged 30 to 39 in good health.

The sample holds many counts of this clone. This chain uses TRBV5-6 with TRBJ2-7, with 9 bases lining up with TRBD2. The CDR3 is made up of 15 amino acids. Losses at the gene ends were 8 bases for V and 3 bases for J; bases not matched to a gene: 12. From germline, CDR1 is SGHDT and CDR2 YYEEEE. CDR3 sequence: CASRPWEREVYEQYF. The CDR3 region has the DNA TGTGCCAGTCGACCTTGGGAGCGGGAGGTCTACGAGCAGTACTTC.

The chain joins TRBV4-2 to TRBJ2-2, with 9 bases lining up with TRBD1. V dropped 3 bases and J dropped 5; count of bases not matched to a gene: 7. Germline V gene sequence: CDR1 LGHNA, CDR2 YNFKEQ. This CDR3 is built from 16 residues. DNA for the CDR3: TGTGCCAGCAGCCAGACAGGGGGTTGGGCGACCGGGGAGCTGTTTTTT. Protein: CASSQTGGWATGELFF.

The sample holds a few counts of this clone. The V call is TRBV19, the J call TRBJ1-2, with 11 bases identical to TRBD1. V gave up 8 bases and J gave up 9 bases; unmatched junction bases: 14. The CDR3 extends over 15 amino acids. Looked up from germline, CDR1 is LNHDA and CDR2 is SQIVND (reference sequence). CDR3 DNA sequence: TGTGCCAGTGACTCCGGCCTAGGACAGGGGGCGAGCTACACCTTC. As protein: CASDSGLGQGASYTF.

CDR3: CASSQSWADTTSQETQYF. CDR3 DNA: TGCGCCAGCAGTCAATCGTGGGCGGATACTACCTCCCAAGAGACCCAGTACTTC. The rearrangement links TRBV23-1 to TRBJ2-5; D remains unclear. TRBV23-1 carries the ORF label, with uncertain function. Trimming stripped 0 bases from V and 1 base from J, with 18 bases between. The CDR3 runs to 18 residues.

The chain links TRBV7-9 to TRBJ1-1; D gene unclear. CDR3 size: 13 residues. Per the germline V gene, CDR1 is SEHNR and CDR2 is FQNEAQ (reference sequence). The V gene lost 1 base and the J gene lost 7 bases, with 10 bases spanning the gap. CDR3 bases: TGTGCCAGCAGCTTAGTGATGGTGGGTGAAGCTTTCTTT. Its protein is CASSLVMVGEAFF.

The chain carries TRBV28 and TRBJ2-7; 9 bases line up with TRBD2. The J segment lost 1 base and the V segment lost 4 bases, leaving 5 bases of the junction unmatched. Germline CDR1 MDHEN, CDR2 SYDVKM. The CDR3 sequence is 15 residues long. CDR3 amino acids: CASSSRTSVSYEQYF. The CDR3 nucleotides read TGTGCCAGCAGTTCCAGGACTAGCGTTTCCTACGAGCAGTACTTC.

Concerning this clone itself: A much more abundant neighbour one base away suggests this may be a read error. V usage is TRBV28 and J usage is TRBJ1-1; no reliable D call. The V end lost 3 bases, the J end lost 4 bases, and 3 bases lay between the germline ends. The germline CDR1 and CDR2 sequences are MDHEN and SYDVKM. The length of the CDR3 is 11 residues. The CDR3 nucleotides read TGTGCCAGCAGTTTGACCACTGAAGCTTTCTTT. Protein: CASSLTTEAFF.

The chain carries TRBV28 and TRBJ1-2; tentatively, D is TRBD1 (6 bases). The V gene lost 7 bases and the J gene lost 6 bases, with 9 bases spanning the gap. Looked up from germline, CDR1 is MDHEN and CDR2 is SYDVKM. This CDR3 is built from 11 residues. The CDR3 protein is CASNRVHGYTF. As DNA, the CDR3 is TGTGCCAGCAACAGGGTCCATGGCTACACCTTC.

V usage is TRBV5-1 and J usage is TRBJ2-5; D is possibly TRBD2 (5 bases). This CDR3 contains 18 residues. Trimming stripped 2 bases from V and 3 bases from J, with 23 bases between. CDR1 is SGHRS, CDR2 YFSETQ, per germline. CDR3 DNA: TGCGCCAGCAGCTTCCCCGCGGGCGGTGTTAGTACCGAAGAGACCCAGTACTTC. It yields the protein CASSFPAGGVSTEETQYF.

V gene TRBV30 combines with J gene TRBJ2-7, with D tentatively TRBD1 or TRBD2 (5 bases each). The germline gives CDR1 GTSNPN, CDR2 SVGIG (reference sequence). V was pared by 2 bases and J by 7 bases, with 21 bases between. The CDR3 covers 15 residues. The CDR3 DNA is TGTGCCTGGAGTCTTCCGGGACCCAAGGGTAGGGAGCAGTACTTC. Its translation is CAWSLPGPKGREQYF. The full variable domain, its missing parts supplied by reference TRBV30 and TRBJ2-7, is SQTIHQWPATLVQPVGSPLSLECTVEGTSNPNLYWYRQAAGRGLQLLFYSVGIGQISSEVPQNLSASRPQDRQFILSSKKLLLSDSGFYLCAWSLPGPKGREQYFGPGTRLTVT.

The rearrangement uses TRBV4-1 and TRBJ2-2; 10 positions match TRBD1. Germline lookup yields CDR1 MGHRA and CDR2 YSYEKL. The CDR3 contains 15 residues. V lost 3 bases, J lost 8 bases, and 6 bases stayed unmatched. CDR3 sequence reads: CASSHPGQGIGELFF. The CDR3 coding sequence is TGCGCCAGCAGCCACCCGGGACAGGGGATAGGGGAGCTGTTTTTT.